This T cell receptor (beta chain) came from a study of T cell repertoires in cytomegalovirus infection. The overall study: It can be stated that public TCR beta signatures indicated CMV infection as well as a matching HLA type. Overall study findings and caveats: Summed frequency of shared TCR beta families picked out CMV carriers who also had the relevant HLA. The ex vivo response was dominated by HLA-C-restricted CMV-specific TCR beta clonotypes.

Trimming cost V 2 bases and J 3 bases, with 14 bases left between them. The CDR3 extends over 16 amino acids. This clonotype was counted at least ten times. Its matching antigen is unknown. MiXCR, run by TCRdb on the reads, gives a single entry per CDR3 protein. The profile shows almost 550,000 distinct CDR3 sequences, approximately 15% of them singletons. The source of this sequence is a human donor in good health (CMV status not recorded). Some clones in this sample may be carry-over from other donors' samples. The sample comprised CD8+ T cells from PBMCs. The genes are TRBV12-3 or TRBV12-4 and TRBJ1-3; perhaps TRBD1 as D (5 bases). The CDR3 spells CASSLSFTRGGNTIYF. DNA of the CDR3: TGTGCCAGCAGTTTAAGTTTTACGAGGGGTGGAAACACCATATATTTT.